A selection of T cell receptor beta chains follows, all from one sample in a study of cytomegalovirus exposure and HLA in healthy donors. Data came from immunoSEQ multiplex PCR; TCRdb stores just in-frame clones and leaves some out. In the table there are about 250,000 clones, around 80% of which are singletons. The material sequenced was PBMCs. Source of these receptors: a girl aged 2-10 years in good health and CMV-seronegative. CDR3s include the opening cysteine and the closing phenylalanine or tryptophan. Each record gives: J gene, D gene, V gene, clone size, CDR3 DNA, CDR3 protein. A D gene is named only where the DNA matches it firmly. Some rows mark clone size as missing; the rest say once, few, many or name a class of expanded clone.

J gene: TRBJ1-2
D gene: TRBD1
V gene: TRBV6-5
clone size: few
CDR3 DNA: TGTGCCAGCAGTTACGGAATACAGGGGGCGGTTGGCTACACCTTC
CDR3 protein: CASSYGIQGAVGYTF

J gene: TRBJ1-5
D gene: .
V gene: TRBV27
clone size: few
CDR3 DNA: TGTGCCAGCAGTCCCCGCCTAGATCAGCCCCAGCATTTT
CDR3 protein: CASSPRLDQPQHF

J gene: TRBJ2-1
D gene: TRBD2
V gene: TRBV7-2
clone size: .
CDR3 DNA: TGTGCCAGCAGCTTAGGACTAGCGGGGGGTGCCAATGAGCAGTTCTTC
CDR3 protein: CASSLGLAGGANEQFF

J gene: TRBJ2-5
D gene: .
V gene: TRBV28
clone size: .
CDR3 DNA: TGTGCCAGCAGTTTAACCCAGGTACAAGAGACCCAGTACTTC
CDR3 protein: CASSLTQVQETQYF

J gene: TRBJ2-5
D gene: .
V gene: TRBV5-1
clone size: .
CDR3 DNA: TGCGCCAGCAGCTTGGCACCCCAAGGCGGAGAGACCCAGTACTTC
CDR3 protein: CASSLAPQGGETQYF

J gene: TRBJ2-7
D gene: TRBD2
V gene: TRBV5-1
clone size: .
CDR3 DNA: TGCGCCAGCAGCCCGGGGGGGCGGAACTACGAGCAGTACTTC
CDR3 protein: CASSPGGRNYEQYF

J gene: TRBJ1-2
D gene: .
V gene: TRBV28
clone size: .
CDR3 DNA: TGTGCCAGCAGTTTAGGGGGGAACTATGGCTACACCTTC
CDR3 protein: CASSLGGNYGYTF

J gene: TRBJ1-2
D gene: TRBD1
V gene: TRBV7-2
clone size: .
CDR3 DNA: TGTGCCAGCAGCCGGACAGGGATTAACTATGGCTACACCTTC
CDR3 protein: CASSRTGINYGYTF

J gene: TRBJ2-5
D gene: .
V gene: TRBV7-9
clone size: .
CDR3 DNA: TGTGCCAGCAGCTCCCGCGGTCAAGAGACCCAGTACTTC
CDR3 protein: CASSSRGQETQYF

J gene: TRBJ2-7
D gene: .
V gene: TRBV5-5
clone size: once
CDR3 DNA: TGTGCCAGCACCACATCGGGGAAGGACGAGCAGTACTTC
CDR3 protein: CASTTSGKDEQYF

J gene: TRBJ2-2
D gene: TRBD1
V gene: TRBV11-1
clone size: .
CDR3 DNA: TGTGCCAGCAGCTTTAGACAGGGGGTAGTGAACACCGGGGAGCTGTTTTTT
CDR3 protein: CASSFRQGVVNTGELFF

J gene: TRBJ2-3
D gene: TRBD2
V gene: TRBV11-2
clone size: .
CDR3 DNA: TGTGCCAGCAGCCACCGTGGTCCCAGCGGGAGTATAACAGATACGCAGTATTTT
CDR3 protein: CASSHRGPSGSITDTQYF

J gene: TRBJ2-3
D gene: TRBD1
V gene: TRBV5-1
clone size: once
CDR3 DNA: TGCGCCAGCAGCTTGGCAGGGGGCGATTTCGCAGATACGCAGTATTTT
CDR3 protein: CASSLAGGDFADTQYF

J gene: TRBJ1-3
D gene: .
V gene: TRBV6-5
clone size: .
CDR3 DNA: TGTGCCAGCAGTGGGGCAGGGTTTGTGGACACCATATATTTT
CDR3 protein: CASSGAGFVDTIYF

J gene: TRBJ2-7
D gene: .
V gene: TRBV7-6
clone size: .
CDR3 DNA: TGTGCCAGCAGCCCCGGGCTAGCGTCTTCCTACGAGCAGTACTTC
CDR3 protein: CASSPGLASSYEQYF

J gene: TRBJ1-3
D gene: .
V gene: TRBV7-9
clone size: .
CDR3 DNA: TGTGCCAGCAGCTTAGCTAGGACAGCCTTTTTT
CDR3 protein: CASSLARTAFF

J gene: TRBJ1-2
D gene: .
V gene: TRBV5-1
clone size: .
CDR3 DNA: TGCGCCAGCAGCTTCGCAGGGGACTATGGCTACACCTTC
CDR3 protein: CASSFAGDYGYTF

J gene: TRBJ2-1
D gene: TRBD2
V gene: TRBV30
clone size: .
CDR3 DNA: TGTGCCTGGAGTCCCATTAGAGGGAGGGCCGTCGCACGGTCCTACAATGAGCAGTTCTTC
CDR3 protein: CAWSPIRGRAVARSYNEQFF

J gene: TRBJ1-1
D gene: TRBD1
V gene: TRBV30
clone size: .
CDR3 DNA: TGTGCCTGGGAACCCACAGGGGGGAACACTGAAGCTTTCTTT
CDR3 protein: CAWEPTGGNTEAFF

J gene: TRBJ2-2
D gene: .
V gene: TRBV6-1
clone size: .
CDR3 DNA: TGTGCCAGCAGTCCCCGGGGGTATACCGGGGAGCTGTTTTTT
CDR3 protein: CASSPRGYTGELFF

J gene: TRBJ2-7
D gene: TRBD2
V gene: TRBV18
clone size: .
CDR3 DNA: TGTGCCAGCTCACCAGCGGGGGGATTTTTCACCTACGAGCAGTACTTC
CDR3 protein: CASSPAGGFFTYEQYF

J gene: TRBJ1-2
D gene: .
V gene: TRBV7-8
clone size: .
CDR3 DNA: TGTGCCAGCTCCCTGGCATCGTCTAACTATGGCTACACCTTC
CDR3 protein: CASSLASSNYGYTF

J gene: TRBJ2-1
D gene: .
V gene: TRBV4-1
clone size: .
CDR3 DNA: TGCGCCAGCAGCCACCTTCGGACAGCGGTGAATTTGATGGAGCAGTTCTTC
CDR3 protein: CASSHLRTAVNLMEQFF

J gene: TRBJ1-6
D gene: .
V gene: TRBV15
clone size: once
CDR3 DNA: TGTGCCACCAGCAGAGACTCGGGGGATGGCAATTCACCCCTCCACTTT
CDR3 protein: CATSRDSGDGNSPLHF

J gene: TRBJ2-7
D gene: .
V gene: TRBV28
clone size: .
CDR3 DNA: TGTGCCAGCAGTTTCCGTTTGGGGCCGGAAGAGCAGTACTTC
CDR3 protein: CASSFRLGPEEQYF

J gene: TRBJ2-3
D gene: TRBD1
V gene: TRBV5-8
clone size: once
CDR3 DNA: TGTGCCAGCAGCTGGGCAGGGGGCGGCACAGATACGCAGTATTTT
CDR3 protein: CASSWAGGGTDTQYF

J gene: TRBJ2-7
D gene: TRBD2
V gene: TRBV27
clone size: .
CDR3 DNA: TGTGCCAGCAGTTCGACTAGCCTAAGCTCCTACGAGCAGTACTTC
CDR3 protein: CASSSTSLSSYEQYF

J gene: TRBJ2-5
D gene: .
V gene: TRBV4-1
clone size: few
CDR3 DNA: TGCGCCAGCAGCCAAGAGTCCGGGGTGGCAGGCAGCATGGAGACCCAGTACTTC
CDR3 protein: CASSQESGVAGSMETQYF

J gene: TRBJ2-7
D gene: .
V gene: TRBV5-6
clone size: once
CDR3 DNA: TGTGCCAGCAGCTTGGCCGGGACATCCTACGAGCAGTACTTC
CDR3 protein: CASSLAGTSYEQYF

J gene: TRBJ2-7
D gene: .
V gene: TRBV7-9
clone size: .
CDR3 DNA: TGTGCCAGCAGCCCCGAGACAGCCTACGAGCAGTACTTC
CDR3 protein: CASSPETAYEQYF

J gene: TRBJ2-5
D gene: .
V gene: TRBV4-1
clone size: .
CDR3 DNA: TGCGCCAGCAGCCAATTCCGGACAGACGAGCCGTGGACCCAGTACTTC
CDR3 protein: CASSQFRTDEPWTQYF

J gene: TRBJ1-5
D gene: TRBD1
V gene: TRBV6-1
clone size: few
CDR3 DNA: TGTGCCAGCCGGGACAGGGCGGTTGAGCCCCAGCATTTT
CDR3 protein: CASRDRAVEPQHF

J gene: TRBJ2-1
D gene: TRBD1
V gene: TRBV13
clone size: .
CDR3 DNA: TGTGCCAGCAGCCCCGGGACAGGGGGCTTCAATGAGCAGTTCTTC
CDR3 protein: CASSPGTGGFNEQFF

J gene: TRBJ2-7
D gene: TRBD2
V gene: TRBV7-2
clone size: .
CDR3 DNA: TGTGCCAGCAGCTTAGGGGCGGGAGTCGGCTACGAGCAGTACTTC
CDR3 protein: CASSLGAGVGYEQYF

J gene: TRBJ2-7
D gene: TRBD2
V gene: TRBV9
clone size: .
CDR3 DNA: TGTGCCAGCAGCGGGGGCGGGGGGATCCTTTACGAGCAGTACTTC
CDR3 protein: CASSGGGGILYEQYF

J gene: TRBJ1-2
D gene: .
V gene: TRBV29-1
clone size: .
CDR3 DNA: TGCAGCGTTGTATTTCCAGAATACTATGGCTACACCTTC
CDR3 protein: CSVVFPEYYGYTF

J gene: TRBJ2-3
D gene: TRBD1
V gene: TRBV5-4
clone size: .
CDR3 DNA: TGTGCCAGCAGCTCCACAGGGGGCACAGATACGCAGTATTTT
CDR3 protein: CASSSTGGTDTQYF

J gene: TRBJ2-3
D gene: TRBD2
V gene: TRBV11-2
clone size: .
CDR3 DNA: TGTGCCAGCAGCTCATGGACTAGCGGGAGTGGCACAGATACGCAGTATTTT
CDR3 protein: CASSSWTSGSGTDTQYF

J gene: TRBJ2-6
D gene: .
V gene: TRBV9
clone size: few
CDR3 DNA: TGTGCCAGCAGCGTAGAATCGTTCCGACCAGGTATTTCTGGGGCCAACGTCCTGACTTTC
CDR3 protein: CASSVESFRPGISGANVLTF

J gene: TRBJ2-7
D gene: .
V gene: TRBV4-2
clone size: .
CDR3 DNA: TGTGCCAGCAGCCAAGAGGGCCAAGGGGCGTACGAGCAGTACTTC
CDR3 protein: CASSQEGQGAYEQYF

J gene: TRBJ2-1
D gene: .
V gene: TRBV28
clone size: .
CDR3 DNA: TGTGCCAGCAGTTGGCCCTTTGGGAGCTCTAACAATGAGCAGTTCTTC
CDR3 protein: CASSWPFGSSNNEQFF